This TCR beta chain was profiled in a study of cytomegalovirus exposure and HLA in healthy donors. About the study: HLA-typed donors were the source of around 80 million unique TCRs, which an early data release held. Whole-study results and caveats: A later look showed TCR association rates differing by HLA locus, highest for DRB1 and lowest for HLA-C.

13 Jbeta primers and 60 Vbeta primers were used for the PCR. Sequenced by immunoSEQ multiplex PCR; TCRdb stores in-frame clones only, minus some. The sample includes some 170,000 clones, 70% to 90% of them seen just once. Unmatched junction bases numbered 9, after V lost 5 bases and J lost 3 bases. The V gene's germline CDR1 is SGHAT and CDR2 FQNNGV. The CDR3 runs to 16 residues. A note on this clone: Its antigen is not identified.

Sequenced input: PBMCs. This receptor was taken from a woman in her twenties or thirties in good health and CMV-seronegative. The rearrangement links TRBV11-2 to TRBJ2-2, with TRBD1 matching 7 bases. CDR3 coding DNA: TGTGCCAGCAGCACTCACAGGGGTTCTGACACCGGGGAGCTGTTTTTT. The encoded protein is CASSTHRGSDTGELFF. Based on the CDR3 plus reference TRBV11-2 and TRBJ2-2, the full variable domain is EAGVAQSPRYKIIEKRQSVAFWCNPISGHATLYWYQQILGQGPKLLIQFQNNGVVDDSQLPKDRFSAERLKGVDSTLKIQPAKLEDSAVYLCASSTHRGSDTGELFFGEGSRLTVL.